This T cell receptor beta chain was obtained from a study of early T cells in non-severe SARS-CoV-2 infection. Study overall: Sequencing of bulk RNA from unsorted whole blood was done, without chain pairing. Study-wide results and caveats: Anti-spike CD8 responses were favored by VDJdb matching, which missed private and CD4 specificities.

Trimming removed 3 bases from V and 9 bases from J; junction bases left unmatched: 7. Germline V lookup: CDR1 SEHNR, CDR2 FQNEAQ (reference sequence). This CDR3 comprises 14 residues. Individual cDNA molecules were tagged with unique molecular identifiers. TCRdb called the 5' RACE reads again in MiXCR, with one record for every CDR3 protein. The table records about 28,000 distinct CDR3 sequences, 4.6% of them present only once. This clonotype was observed a few times. The target antigen is unknown. This receptor was identified in an adult who was a healthcare worker with PCR-confirmed SARS-CoV-2 infection or an uninfected control (not recorded which). The chain links TRBV7-9 to TRBJ2-1; 8 bases align to TRBD1. Sample: whole blood, taken at baseline. The CDR3 protein is CASSFQGQGPEQFF. CDR3 DNA: TGTGCCAGCAGCTTTCAAGGACAGGGACCTGAGCAGTTCTTC.